The rows below give T cell receptor beta chains drawn from one sample of a study of blood T cell repertoires in COVID-19. The protocol was immunoSEQ multiplex PCR, while the TCRdb copy is restricted to in-frame clones and leaves out a portion. The table has 240,000 or so clones, approximately 84% seen once. Material for sequencing was peripheral blood. Every receptor here comes from a woman older than 75 with acute or convalescent COVID-19. The CDR3 runs from the conserved cysteine through the conserved F or W. Each record gives: V gene, D gene, J gene, clone size, CDR3 DNA, CDR3 protein. The D gene is left open where the match is weak. Not every row has a clone size; where given, it reads once, few, many or a size class.

V: TRBV5-6; D: NA; J: TRBJ2-7; size: NA; DNA: TGTGCCAGCAGCTTTTCTTTTGGGAGCTACGAGCAGTACTTC; CDR3: CASSFSFGSYEQYF
V: TRBV2; D: NA; J: TRBJ2-1; size: NA; DNA: TGTGCCAGCAGTGAAGTCCTAGTTCTCTACAATGAGCAGTTCTTC; CDR3: CASSEVLVLYNEQFF
V: TRBV7-9; D: TRBD1; J: TRBJ1-3; size: few; DNA: TGTGCCAGCAGCAATACAGGGGGCGCAGGAAACACCATATATTTT; CDR3: CASSNTGGAGNTIYF
V: TRBV6-5; D: TRBD1; J: TRBJ1-6; size: few; DNA: TGTGCCAGCAGTTACTCAACAGGGGGAAATAATTCACCCCTCCACTTT; CDR3: CASSYSTGGNNSPLHF
V: TRBV9; D: NA; J: TRBJ2-7; size: NA; DNA: TGTGCCAGCAGCCAGAGACAGTTTAGCTCCTACGAGCAGTACTTC; CDR3: CASSQRQFSSYEQYF
V: TRBV3-1/TRBV3-2; D: NA; J: TRBJ2-7; size: few; DNA: TGTGCCAGCAGCACAGGTCTCCCTTACGAGCAGTACTTC; CDR3: CASSTGLPYEQYF
V: TRBV14; D: NA; J: TRBJ1-3; size: once; DNA: TGTGCCAGCAGCCAAGTGGTGGTAGGGGATGGAAACACCATATATTTT; CDR3: CASSQVVVGDGNTIYF
V: TRBV4-1; D: TRBD1; J: TRBJ2-3; size: NA; DNA: TGCGCCAGCAGCCAAGTAGGCACAGGGGGGGATACGCAGTATTTT; CDR3: CASSQVGTGGDTQYF
V: TRBV6-4; D: NA; J: TRBJ1-5; size: NA; DNA: TGTGCCAGCAGTGAGTCTGTGGCTCAGCCCCAGCATTTT; CDR3: CASSESVAQPQHF
V: TRBV25-1; D: TRBD1; J: TRBJ2-7; size: NA; DNA: TGTGCCAGCAGTGAACCACTGGGGACAGGGGGCTCCTACGAGCAGTACTTC; CDR3: CASSEPLGTGGSYEQYF
V: TRBV19; D: TRBD1; J: TRBJ2-1; size: NA; DNA: TGTGCCAGTAGTTTTTCCAGGACAGGGGTCTACAATGAGCAGTTCTTC; CDR3: CASSFSRTGVYNEQFF
V: TRBV7-9; D: NA; J: TRBJ2-5; size: NA; DNA: TGTGCCAGCAGCAAGAGTTCGATGGAGACCCAGTACTTC; CDR3: CASSKSSMETQYF
V: TRBV7-2; D: NA; J: TRBJ2-2; size: NA; DNA: TGTGCCAGCAGCTTACAGGGCGGCGGGGAGCTGTTTTTT; CDR3: CASSLQGGGELFF
V: TRBV6-5; D: NA; J: TRBJ1-5; size: NA; DNA: TGTGCCAGCAGAGGACTGACTAGCAATCAGCCCCAGCATTTT; CDR3: CASRGLTSNQPQHF
V: TRBV9; D: TRBD2; J: TRBJ2-5; size: NA; DNA: TGTGCCAGCAGCGTAGAAGGCGGGAGAGGGGAGACCCAGTACTTC; CDR3: CASSVEGGRGETQYF
V: TRBV5-1; D: NA; J: TRBJ1-4; size: NA; DNA: TGCGCCAGCAGCTACAGGGAATCAACTAATGAAAAACTGTTTTTT; CDR3: CASSYRESTNEKLFF
V: TRBV7-9; D: TRBD1; J: TRBJ2-3; size: NA; DNA: TGTGCCAGCAGCGCCTACAGGGGCGGGACAGATACGCAGTATTTT; CDR3: CASSAYRGGTDTQYF
V: TRBV5-6; D: NA; J: TRBJ1-1; size: NA; DNA: TGTGCCAGCAGCTTTAGGTCCGGCGGGTTCACTGAAGCTTTCTTT; CDR3: CASSFRSGGFTEAFF
V: TRBV6-1; D: NA; J: TRBJ2-1; size: NA; DNA: TGTGCCAGCAGTGAAACTATGTTGAGCTCCTACAATGAGCAGTTCTTC; CDR3: CASSETMLSSYNEQFF
V: TRBV21-1; D: NA; J: TRBJ2-3; size: NA; DNA: TGTGCCAGCTGCTGTTCCGGGACAGGGATTACAGATACGCAGTATTTT; CDR3: CASCCSGTGITDTQYF
V: TRBV9; D: TRBD1; J: TRBJ1-6; size: NA; DNA: TGTGCCAGCAGCGTCGGTGGAGACACAGGGGGCGTCCGTAATTCACCCCTCCACTTT; CDR3: CASSVGGDTGGVRNSPLHF
V: TRBV27; D: TRBD2; J: TRBJ2-1; size: NA; DNA: TGTGCCAGCAGTTCCCGTCCGGGACTAGCGGGAGGGCTAAAAAGGGACTATGAGCAGTTCTTC; CDR3: CASSSRPGLAGGLKRDYEQFF
V: TRBV27; D: TRBD1; J: TRBJ2-3; size: NA; DNA: TGTGCCACCAAGGCCCAGGGGGCGGGACTGGCGAGCACAGATACGCAGTATTTT; CDR3: CATKAQGAGLASTDTQYF
V: TRBV5-5; D: TRBD1; J: TRBJ1-2; size: NA; DNA: TGTGCCAGCACCCCACAGGGGTCCTATGGCTACACCTTC; CDR3: CASTPQGSYGYTF
V: TRBV19; D: NA; J: TRBJ2-5; size: NA; DNA: TGTGCCAGTAGTATCGGCGGTTCGGGAGAGACCCAGTACTTC; CDR3: CASSIGGSGETQYF
V: TRBV5-5; D: TRBD1; J: TRBJ2-3; size: once; DNA: TGTGCCAGCAGCGCCTTATGGACAGGGGGCGCAGATACGCAGTATTTT; CDR3: CASSALWTGGADTQYF
V: TRBV5-1; D: NA; J: TRBJ1-3; size: few; DNA: TGCGCCAGCAGCCTTTCGACAGACTTACCTACCATATATTTT; CDR3: CASSLSTDLPTIYF
V: TRBV30; D: NA; J: TRBJ1-1; size: NA; DNA: TGTGCCTGGAGTGGTAGACAGAACACTGAAGCTTTCTTT; CDR3: CAWSGRQNTEAFF
V: TRBV6-5; D: NA; J: TRBJ1-2; size: NA; DNA: TGTGCCAGCAGTTTGCCCGGGCGGGATGGCTACACCTTC; CDR3: CASSLPGRDGYTF
V: TRBV10-3; D: TRBD2; J: TRBJ2-7; size: NA; DNA: TGTGCCATCAGTGAGCCTGGGACTAGCGGGTGGAGCGAGCAGTACTTC; CDR3: CAISEPGTSGWSEQYF
V: TRBV30; D: TRBD1; J: TRBJ1-2; size: NA; DNA: TGTGCCTGGAGAACGACGGGACAGGGCAGTCTGCCCGTGGGCTACACCTTC; CDR3: CAWRTTGQGSLPVGYTF
V: TRBV18; D: NA; J: TRBJ1-4; size: NA; DNA: TGTGCCAGCTCTCCGATCCTCGGGACTTTTAATGAAAAACTGTTTTTT; CDR3: CASSPILGTFNEKLFF
V: TRBV4-1; D: NA; J: TRBJ1-5; size: NA; DNA: TGCGCCAGCAGCCAAGTCCCAAAGGGCAATGGACAAGCCAATCAGCCCCAGCATTTT; CDR3: CASSQVPKGNGQANQPQHF
V: TRBV28; D: NA; J: TRBJ1-6; size: NA; DNA: TGTGCCAGCGGGCGAACAGGGCTTAATTCACCCCTCCACTTT; CDR3: CASGRTGLNSPLHF
V: TRBV28; D: TRBD1; J: TRBJ1-1; size: NA; DNA: TGTGCCAGCAGGGCAAGACAGGGGGGTCGTATGAACACTGAAGCTTTCTTT; CDR3: CASRARQGGRMNTEAFF
V: TRBV6-6; D: NA; J: TRBJ1-1; size: NA; DNA: TGTGCCAGCGCCAAGAGGGATTTGAACACTGAAGCTTTCTTT; CDR3: CASAKRDLNTEAFF
V: TRBV28; D: NA; J: TRBJ1-1; size: NA; DNA: TGTGCCAGCTGGGGGCAGGGTGGAACTGAAGCTTTCTTT; CDR3: CASWGQGGTEAFF
V: TRBV20-1; D: TRBD1; J: TRBJ1-3; size: few; DNA: TGCAGTGCTAGTACCGGGACAGGTCGTTCCGGAAACACCATATATTTT; CDR3: CSASTGTGRSGNTIYF
V: TRBV25-1; D: TRBD1; J: TRBJ1-1; size: NA; DNA: TGTGCCAGCAGTGGGACAGGGCGCACTGAAGCTTTCTTT; CDR3: CASSGTGRTEAFF
V: TRBV28; D: TRBD1; J: TRBJ1-2; size: NA; DNA: TGTGCCAGCACTCAGACAGGGCATGGCTACACCTTC; CDR3: CASTQTGHGYTF